This is a list of T cell receptor beta chains from one sample in a study of blood T cell repertoires in COVID-19. Produced via immunoSEQ multiplex PCR; TCRdb's table is partial and in-frame only. The sample has approximately 170,000 clones; approximately 83% are singletons. The source material was peripheral blood. These receptors came from a man in his fifties or sixties with active or convalescent COVID-19. CDR3s include the opening cysteine and the closing phenylalanine or tryptophan. A D gene is named only where the DNA matches it firmly. The size entry is marked missing in some rows and otherwise reads once, few, many or a size class.

abundance | j_gene | v_gene | d_gene | CDR3aa | CDR3nt
- | TRBJ2-1 | TRBV7-9 | TRBD1 | CASSYPGQSYNEQFF | TGTGCCAGCAGCTACCCGGGACAGTCCTACAATGAGCAGTTCTTC
- | TRBJ1-2 | TRBV19 | - | CASTTSFRSNYGYTF | TGTGCCAGTACCACGTCGTTCAGGTCTAACTATGGCTACACCTTC
- | TRBJ2-7 | TRBV19 | TRBD2 | CASSEGTSGSWEQYF | TGTGCCAGTAGCGAGGGGACTAGCGGGAGTTGGGAGCAGTACTTC
- | TRBJ2-3 | TRBV5-5 | - | CASSPGRARLTDTQYF | TGTGCCAGCAGCCCCGGGCGGGCCCGGCTCACAGATACGCAGTATTTT
- | TRBJ2-1 | TRBV19 | - | CASSMRGGQFF | TGTGCCAGTAGTATGAGGGGGGGGCAGTTCTTC
- | TRBJ1-1 | TRBV9 | - | CASSVGVDREAFF | TGTGCCAGCAGCGTAGGAGTAGACAGAGAAGCTTTCTTT
- | TRBJ2-7 | TRBV5-1 | TRBD1 | CASSSGTAQRLYEQYF | TGCGCCAGCAGCTCTGGGACAGCACAAAGATTGTACGAGCAGTACTTC
- | TRBJ2-2 | TRBV15 | TRBD1 | CATSRGQGETGELFF | TGTGCCACCAGCAGGGGACAGGGGGAAACCGGGGAGCTGTTTTTT
- | TRBJ1-6 | TRBV21-1 | - | CASTKPLPGGNSPLHF | TGTGCCAGCACCAAGCCCCTCCCAGGGGGGAATTCACCCCTCCACTTT
- | TRBJ1-2 | TRBV15 | TRBD1 | CATSPPRDSTGYTF | TGTGCCACCAGCCCACCCCGGGACAGTACTGGCTACACCTTC
- | TRBJ1-5 | TRBV30 | - | CAWSPGIWQPQHF | TGTGCCTGGAGCCCAGGGATTTGGCAGCCCCAGCATTTT
- | TRBJ1-5 | TRBV27 | - | CASSLSTHSNQPQHF | TGTGCCAGCAGTTTATCGACACATAGCAATCAGCCCCAGCATTTT
- | TRBJ2-2 | TRBV21-1 | - | CASSKTGQPSERNTGELFF | TGTGCCAGCAGCAAAACGGGACAGCCCTCAGAAAGAAACACCGGGGAGCTGTTTTTT
- | TRBJ2-7 | TRBV27 | TRBD1 | CASSYQQGTYEQYF | TGTGCCAGCAGCTATCAACAGGGGACCTACGAGCAGTACTTC
- | TRBJ1-1 | TRBV5-4 | - | CASSYTGRVNTEAFF | TGTGCCAGCAGCTACACGGGAAGGGTGAACACTGAAGCTTTCTTT
- | TRBJ2-5 | TRBV21-1 | - | CASSKLGREETQYF | TGTGCCAGCAGCAAATTGGGCAGGGAAGAGACCCAGTACTTC
- | TRBJ2-5 | TRBV27 | TRBD1 | CASSLMGQGFVTQYF | TGTGCCAGCAGTTTAATGGGACAGGGTTTTGTGACCCAGTACTTC
- | TRBJ1-4 | TRBV28 | TRBD1 | CASYRTGAGVNEKLFF | TGTGCCAGCTATCGGACAGGGGCGGGGGTTAATGAAAAACTGTTTTTT
once | TRBJ1-4 | TRBV7-9 | - | CASSSVTNEKLFF | TGTGCCAGTTCATCGGTCACTAATGAAAAACTGTTTTTT
- | TRBJ1-2 | TRBV19 | TRBD1 | CASSIDRTGNYGYTF | TGTGCCAGTAGTATAGATCGGACAGGAAACTATGGCTACACCTTC
- | TRBJ2-3 | TRBV29-1 | TRBD2 | CSVEGGGRTDTQYF | TGCAGCGTTGAAGGGGGCGGGAGAACAGATACGCAGTATTTT
few | TRBJ1-2 | TRBV7-9 | - | CASSLGQLYGYTF | TGTGCCAGCAGCTTAGGACAGCTCTATGGCTACACCTTC
- | TRBJ1-1 | TRBV19 | - | CASSMGIGLTNTEAFF | TGTGCCAGTAGTATGGGGATAGGACTTACGAACACTGAAGCTTTCTTT
once | TRBJ2-1 | TRBV5-1 | - | CASSLGARGNEQFF | TGCGCCAGCAGCTTGGGGGCTCGAGGGAATGAGCAGTTCTTC
- | TRBJ1-6 | TRBV19 | TRBD1 | CASSMKTGGNSPLHF | TGTGCCAGTAGTATGAAGACAGGGGGTAATTCACCCCTCCACTTT
- | TRBJ2-7 | TRBV11-3 | TRBD1 | CASSLGTGGEVEQYF | TGTGCCAGCAGCCTCGGGACAGGGGGCGAAGTCGAGCAGTACTTC
- | TRBJ2-1 | TRBV19 | - | CASSMLSGNNEQFF | TGTGCCAGTAGTATGTTGTCAGGGAACAATGAGCAGTTCTTC
- | TRBJ1-2 | TRBV27 | TRBD1 | CASSTRTGGRSGYTF | TGTGCCAGCAGTACCCGGACAGGGGGCAGATCGGGCTACACCTTC
- | TRBJ1-6 | TRBV2 | - | CASSEEAGQNSPLHF | TGTGCCAGCAGTGAGGAGGCCGGACAGAATTCACCCCTCCACTTT
- | TRBJ2-7 | TRBV2 | - | CASSALLFDEQYF | TGTGCCAGCAGTGCTCTTTTGTTTGACGAGCAGTACTTC
few | TRBJ1-4 | TRBV7-9 | - | CASSSTGTLSTNEKLFF | TGTGCCAGCAGCTCTACCGGGACACTTTCAACTAATGAAAAACTGTTTTTT
once | TRBJ1-5 | TRBV28 | - | CASSRPGSYSNQPQHF | TGTGCCAGCAGCCGACCCGGGTCTTATAGCAATCAGCCCCAGCATTTT
- | TRBJ1-4 | TRBV6-5 | - | CASSYSSLSGSEKLFF | TGTGCCAGCAGTTACTCGAGTCTTTCAGGGTCGGAAAAACTGTTTTTT
- | TRBJ2-7 | TRBV3-1/TRBV3-2 | - | CASSQISGDEQYF | TGTGCCAGCAGCCAAATTTCAGGGGACGAGCAGTACTTC
- | TRBJ2-7 | TRBV16 | - | CASSPLRNEQYF | TGTGCCAGCAGCCCCCTCAGGAACGAGCAGTACTTC
- | TRBJ1-1 | TRBV6-1 | - | CASSELGSGGGNTEAFF | TGTGCCAGCAGTGAATTAGGTTCTGGAGGAGGGAACACTGAAGCTTTCTTT
- | TRBJ1-6 | TRBV18 | - | CASSPPAGASGSPLHF | TGTGCCAGCTCACCACCAGCGGGGGCGAGTGGTTCACCCCTCCACTTT
- | TRBJ1-3 | TRBV6-4 | - | CASSDSAGPGNTIYF | TGTGCCAGCAGTGACTCGGCAGGGCCTGGAAACACCATATATTTT
- | TRBJ1-3 | TRBV11-2 | - | CASSGGASSGNTIYF | TGTGCCAGCAGCGGTGGGGCAAGCTCTGGAAACACCATATATTTT
- | TRBJ2-7 | TRBV19 | TRBD1 | CASSKWGTGVEQYF | TGTGCCAGTAGTAAGTGGGGTACAGGGGTCGAGCAGTACTTC
- | TRBJ2-7 | TRBV6-1 | TRBD2 | CASSVAGSSYEQYF | TGTGCCAGCAGTGTAGCGGGGAGCTCCTACGAGCAGTACTTC
- | TRBJ1-1 | TRBV19 | - | CASSMVTVNTEAFF | TGTGCCAGTAGTATGGTAACAGTGAACACTGAAGCTTTCTTT